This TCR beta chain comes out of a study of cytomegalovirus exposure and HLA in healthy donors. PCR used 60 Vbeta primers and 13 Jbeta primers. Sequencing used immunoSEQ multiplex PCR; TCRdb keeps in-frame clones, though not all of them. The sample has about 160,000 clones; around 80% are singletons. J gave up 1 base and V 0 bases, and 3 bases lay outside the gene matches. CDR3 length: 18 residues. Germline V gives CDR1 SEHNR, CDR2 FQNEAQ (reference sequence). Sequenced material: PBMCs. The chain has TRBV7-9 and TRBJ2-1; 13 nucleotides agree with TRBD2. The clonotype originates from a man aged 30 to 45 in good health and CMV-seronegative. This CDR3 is CASSLAGLAGRSYNEQFF. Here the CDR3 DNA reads TGTGCCAGCAGCTTAGCGGGACTAGCGGGAAGGTCCTACAATGAGCAGTTCTTC. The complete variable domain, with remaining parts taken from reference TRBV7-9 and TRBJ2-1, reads DTGVSQNPRHKITKRGQNVTFRCDPISEHNRLYWYRQTLGQGPEFLTYFQNEAQLEKSRLLSDRFSAERPKGSFSTLEIQRTEQGDSAMYLCASSLAGLAGRSYNEQFFGPGTRLTVL.